This T cell receptor (beta chain) was captured by sequencing in a study of T cells in Graves' hyperthyroidism and ophthalmopathy. The ends were cut back, 1 base at V and 3 bases at J, with 18 bases in the middle. The CDR3 runs 17 residues. Per the germline V gene, CDR1 is SEHNR and CDR2 is FQNEAQ (reference sequence). Over 18 months, lack of ophthalmopathy progression marked Graves' hyperthyroidism as stable. Amplification of TCR beta CDR3 regions used RNA as the template. Using the HTBI primer set, a first-round RT-PCR was run on the TCR CDR3. Each CDR3 protein gets one entry after TCRdb re-called the multiplex PCR reads with MiXCR. Among hundreds of thousands of distinct CDR3 sequences listed, 14% were seen once.

The sample taken for sequencing was blood. This chain links TRBV7-9 with TRBJ2-5, with D perhaps TRBD1 or TRBD2 (5 bases each). This receptor was identified in a woman aged 18-29 years with Graves' hyperthyroidism. CDR3 loop: CASSLVVATGTEETQYF. In DNA, the CDR3 is TGTGCCAGCAGCTTAGTAGTAGCGACGGGGACGGAAGAGACCCAGTACTTC.